These 25 T cell receptor beta chains were sequenced from one sample in a study of metastatic and nonmetastatic thyroid tumors. TCRdb re-processed the PCR reads through MiXCR. In the table there are around 16,000 clones, roughly 24% of which are singletons. Thyroid surgery had not been preceded by any treatment in any patient. Specimen: tumor tissue. The source is a male donor with papillary thyroid cancer or a benign thyroid nodule (not recorded which). Some clones in this sample may be carry-over from other donors' samples.

The rearrangement uses TRBV11-3 and TRBJ2-3; 16 bases align to TRBD2. The CDR3 is 20 residues long. The germline V gene has CDR1 SGHNT and CDR2 YENEEA. The junction had 15 bases not matched to a gene; V was cut back by 1 base and J by 8 bases. CDR3 in amino acids: CASSLGAGTSGGASFGTQYF. The DNA of the CDR3 is TGTGCCAGCAGCTTAGGGGCCGGGACTAGCGGGGGGGCATCTTTTGGTACGCAGTATTTT.

This clone was observed many times. The J gene is TRBJ1-5, the V gene TRBV4-2; the D is unclear. Trimming pared 3 bases from V and 4 bases from J, leaving 4 bases between. The CDR3 loop spans 12 amino acids. Per germline, CDR1 LGHNA and CDR2 YNFKEQ. The CDR3 region is CASSHLNQPQHF. In DNA, the CDR3 is TGTGCCAGCAGCCACCTAAATCAGCCCCAGCATTTT.

This clone appeared many times. The chain joins TRBV2 to TRBJ1-4; D unclear. V lost 7 bases to trimming and J lost 5 bases, with 14 bases between them. This CDR3 is built from 14 residues. Looked up from germline, CDR1 is SNHLY and CDR2 is FYNNEI. Here the CDR3 reads CASKVSAWNEKLFF. As DNA, the CDR3 is TGTGCCAGCAAGGTGTCAGCTTGGAATGAAAAACTGTTTTTT.

Many counts were recorded for this clone. This chain links TRBV12-3 or TRBV12-4 with TRBJ2-3; 7 nucleotides line up with TRBD2. CDR3 size: 15 residues. With 6 bases clipped from V and 4 bases from J, the junction kept 10 bases outside the gene matches. CDR3 DNA: TGTGCCAGCAGACAAGCGGGACCGGCCGCAGATACGCAGTATTTT. Residues: CASRQAGPAADTQYF.

This clone came up many times. In DNA, the CDR3 is TGTGCCAGCAGCCAAGTCGGGGCCGAGACCCAGTACTTC. Translation gives CASSQVGAETQYF. The rearrangement joins TRBV3-1 to TRBJ2-5, with D perhaps assigned TRBD1 or TRBD2 (5 bases each). This CDR3 contains 13 residues. Deletions cut 1 base from V and 5 bases from J, with 8 bases between. The germline V gene has CDR1 LGHDT and CDR2 YNNKEL (reference sequence).

The chain carries TRBV14 and TRBJ2-7; D gene uncertain. Germline V CDR1 and CDR2: SGHDN, FVKESK. The CDR3 is 15 residues long. The ends were cut back, 0 bases at V and 2 bases at J, with 11 bases in the middle. CDR3 residues: CASSQDRNPAYEQYF. The CDR3 DNA reads TGTGCCAGCAGCCAAGATAGGAATCCCGCCTACGAGCAGTACTTC.

This rearrangement joins TRBV15 to TRBJ1-5; D may be TRBD1 (5 bases). The germline gives CDR1 LNHNV, CDR2 YYDKDF (reference sequence). Trimming stripped 2 bases from V and 2 bases from J, with 19 bases between. The length of the CDR3 is 18 residues. In DNA form, the CDR3 reads TGTGCCACCAGCAGACCCGGGGCTGGGTTTAGAGGCAATCAGCCCCAGCATTTT. The encoded protein is CATSRPGAGFRGNQPQHF. Together with reference TRBV15 and TRBJ1-5, the CDR3 gives the full variable domain: DAMVIQNPRYQVTQFGKPVTLSCSQTLNHNVMYWYQQKSSQAPKLLFHYYDKDFNNEADTPDNFQSRRPNTSFCFLDIRSPGLGDTAMYLCATSRPGAGFRGNQPQHFGDGTRLSIL.

On this clone itself: Relative to the germline gene, one junction end is altered; a read error may explain this. The chain links TRBV27 to TRBJ1-2, with D unclear. The germline CDR1 and CDR2 sequences are MNHEY and SMNVEV (reference sequence). The CDR3 runs to 13 residues. CDR3 residues: CDSIGEGNRGYTF. The CDR3 DNA reads TGTGACAGCATCGGAGAGGGTAATCGGGGCTACACCTTC.

The chain uses TRBV5-1 and TRBJ2-1; D is undetermined. The CDR3 extends over 15 amino acids. Germline V gene data show CDR1 as SGHRS and CDR2 as YFSETQ. Trimming shortened V by 2 bases and J by 0 bases, and 9 bases separated the two germline ends. CDR3 sequence (DNA): TGCGCCAGCAGCTTCTTGCAGAGCTCCTACAATGAGCAGTTCTTC. This translates into CASSFLQSSYNEQFF.

On this clone: The junction differs from germline at one of its ends, possibly a read error. J is TRBJ2-2 and V is TRBV28; 7 nucleotides match TRBD2. The CDR3 extends over 14 amino acids. The germline gives CDR1 MDHEN, CDR2 SYDVKM. The CDR3 DNA follows: TGTGCCAACAGAGACACCGGGGGGTCCGGGGAGTTGTTTTTT. Its protein product is CANRDTGGSGELFF.

This clone was observed many times. This chain uses TRBV4-1 with TRBJ1-1; no reliable D call. CDR3 length: 13 amino acids. Germline-derived CDR1 and CDR2 are MGHRA and YSYEKL. V lost 3 bases and J lost 4, with 9 bases in between. The DNA for the CDR3 is TGCGCCAGCAGCCATGTTGGGGTCACTGAAGCTTTCTTT. Translating it yields CASSHVGVTEAFF.

V gene TRBV19 combines with J gene TRBJ1-2; a possible D gene is TRBD1 (5 bases). The germline gives CDR1 LNHDA, CDR2 SQIVND (reference sequence). The V and J ends lost 5 bases and 4 bases respectively, with 14 bases between them. The CDR3 runs 14 residues. The CDR3 reads CASSLGTAGYGYTF. Written as DNA, the CDR3 is TGTGCCAGTAGTCTGGGGACTGCTGGCTATGGCTACACCTTC.

This clone is classed as medium-sized (0.01 to 0.1%). This chain links TRBV6-1 with TRBJ2-5; the D is unclear. The germline V gene has CDR1 MNHNS and CDR2 SASEGT. The CDR3 has 12 amino acids. V dropped 7 bases and J dropped 4 bases, with 10 bases sitting between them. Here the CDR3 reads CASNPVRETQYF. DNA of the CDR3: TGTGCCAGCAATCCCGTCAGAGAGACCCAGTACTTC.

The chain recombines TRBV5-1 with TRBJ1-1; a weak D match, TRBD1 (5 bases). Germline V CDR1 and CDR2: SGHRS, YFSETQ. Trimming pared 2 bases from V and 3 bases from J, leaving 17 bases between. The CDR3 runs 16 residues. The CDR3 protein is CASSFTQAVLDTEAFF. Here the CDR3 DNA reads TGCGCCAGCAGCTTCACACAGGCTGTTTTAGACACTGAAGCTTTCTTT.

The chain recombines TRBV30 with TRBJ1-2, with D tentatively TRBD1 (6 bases). The germline CDR1 and CDR2 sequences are GTSNPN and SVGIG (reference sequence). This CDR3 region has 15 residues. Trimming removed 3 bases from V and 4 bases from J, with 18 bases in between. The CDR3 spells CAWRVRGARGYGYTF. The CDR3 coding sequence is TGTGCCTGGAGGGTCCGGGGGGCGCGCGGCTATGGCTACACCTTC.

Details on this clone: Being one base from a much bigger clone, this may be a read error. At the DNA level, this CDR3 is encoded by other sequences in the same sample as well. The chain is built from TRBV7-7 and TRBJ2-5; D is possibly TRBD2 (5 bases). Germline values: CDR1 SSHAT, CDR2 FNYEAQ (reference sequence). The CDR3 is 13 residues long. The CDR3 coding sequence is TGCGCTAGCAGCACGGACCTTGGTCGGGCCCAGTACTTC. Translating it yields CASSTDLGRAQYF.

This clone was counted ten times or more. This chain uses TRBV15 with TRBJ1-3, with D unclear. CDR3 length: 16 residues. Germline CDR1 LNHNV, CDR2 YYDKDF (reference sequence). V lost 3 bases to trimming and J lost 0 bases, with 12 bases between them. This CDR3 reads CATSSRTVYSGNTIYF. CDR3 bases: TGTGCCACCAGCAGCCGGACGGTCTACTCTGGAAACACCATATATTTT.

This chain links TRBV18 with TRBJ2-3; the D gene is possibly TRBD1 (5 bases). The CDR3 length is 16 residues. Germline CDR1 reads KGHSH; CDR2 reads LQKENI. V lost 0 bases to trimming and J lost 2 bases, with 12 bases between them. The CDR3 coding sequence is TGTGCCAGCTCACCACCGGGGCCCGGAGTCACAGATACGCAGTATTTT. It translates to CASSPPGPGVTDTQYF.

This clone was picked up a small number of times. The chain employs TRBV19 and TRBJ1-1, with 7 bases lining up with TRBD1. Germline lookup yields CDR1 LNHDA and CDR2 SQIVND (reference sequence). The V and J ends lost 4 bases and 5 bases, in that order; junction bases with no gene match: 4. The CDR3 spans 13 residues. CDR3 in DNA: TGTGCCAGTAGTACACAGGGGCGGACTGAAGCTTTCTTT. It yields the protein CASSTQGRTEAFF.

The rearrangement links TRBV6-1 to TRBJ1-3, with a possible D match to TRBD1 (5 bases). V lost 8 bases to trimming and J lost 2 bases, with 10 bases between them. Germline CDR1 MNHNS, CDR2 SASEGT. The CDR3 runs to 13 residues. The chain's CDR3 is CASFRVTGNTIYF. CDR3 in DNA: TGTGCCAGCTTCAGGGTAACTGGAAACACCATATATTTT.

This clone appeared many times. The rearrangement links TRBV6-1 to TRBJ1-1; D gene unclear. The CDR3 is 14 amino acids. The ends were cut back, 6 bases at V and 1 base at J, with 12 bases in the middle. The V gene's germline CDR1 is MNHNS and CDR2 SASEGT. CDR3 in DNA: TGTGCCAGCAGGACCCTAAGTAGGAACACTGAAGCTTTCTTT. Its translation is CASRTLSRNTEAFF.

Comments on this clone: A junction boundary mismatches the germline segment, possibly from a read error. The DNA for the CDR3 is TGTACCAGCAGCACCAAGGGAGCGGGATGTTCAGATACGCAGTATTTT. This codes for CTSSTKGAGCSDTQYF. The V call is TRBV27, the J call TRBJ2-3, with 7 bases aligning to TRBD2. The CDR3 extends over 16 amino acids. Per germline, CDR1 MNHEY and CDR2 SMNVEV (reference sequence).

This clone was detected many times. This chain uses TRBV6-1 with TRBJ2-1; 9 nucleotides match TRBD2. The junction had 8 bases not matched to a gene; V was cut back by 8 bases and J by 3 bases. Germline V lookup: CDR1 MNHNS, CDR2 SASEGT. This CDR3 is built from 15 residues. The CDR3 region has the DNA TGTGCCAGCGGGCGGGGGGGCCTTGTCTACAATGAGCAGTTCTTC. Translated, it gives CASGRGGLVYNEQFF.

The table lists this clone with many counts. The chain links TRBV5-5 to TRBJ2-5; D not resolved. Germline V gene sequence: CDR1 SGHKS, CDR2 YYEKEE (reference sequence). With 1 base removed from V and 0 bases from J, the gap between germline ends came to 10 bases. CDR3 length: 15 amino acids. Written as DNA, the CDR3 is TGTGCCAGCAGCTTGCCAAGGACGTACCAAGAGACCCAGTACTTC. Protein sequence: CASSLPRTYQETQYF.

This chain joins TRBV5-1 and TRBJ2-5; D is undetermined. CDR1 is SGHRS and CDR2 is YFSETQ in the germline V gene. This CDR3 contains 12 residues. V was pared by 0 bases and J by 5 bases, with 5 bases between. The CDR3 spells CASSLEGETQYF. In DNA, the CDR3 is TGCGCCAGCAGCTTGGAAGGGGAGACCCAGTACTTC.